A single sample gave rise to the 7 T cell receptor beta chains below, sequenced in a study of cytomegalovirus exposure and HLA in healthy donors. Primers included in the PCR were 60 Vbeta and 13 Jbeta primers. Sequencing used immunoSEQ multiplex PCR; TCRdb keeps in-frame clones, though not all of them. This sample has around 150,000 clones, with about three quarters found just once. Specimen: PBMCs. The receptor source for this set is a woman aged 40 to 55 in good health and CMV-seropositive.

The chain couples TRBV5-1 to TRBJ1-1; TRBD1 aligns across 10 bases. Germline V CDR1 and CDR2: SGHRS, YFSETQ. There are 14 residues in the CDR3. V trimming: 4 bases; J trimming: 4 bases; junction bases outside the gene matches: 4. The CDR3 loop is CASSKDRGLTEAFF. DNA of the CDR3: TGCGCCAGCAGCAAAGACAGGGGGCTCACTGAAGCTTTCTTT.

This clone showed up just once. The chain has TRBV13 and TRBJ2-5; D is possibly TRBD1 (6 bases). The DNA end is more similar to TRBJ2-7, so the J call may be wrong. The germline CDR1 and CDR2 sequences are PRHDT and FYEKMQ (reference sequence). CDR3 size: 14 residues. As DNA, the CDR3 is TGTGCCAGCAGCTCGGACAGCTACTCCTACGAGCAGTACTTC. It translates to CASSSDSYSYEQYF.

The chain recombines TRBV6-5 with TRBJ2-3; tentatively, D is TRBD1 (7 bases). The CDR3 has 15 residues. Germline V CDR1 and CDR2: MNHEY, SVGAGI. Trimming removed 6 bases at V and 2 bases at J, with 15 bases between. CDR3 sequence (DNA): TGTGCCAGCAGCAAGACAGGGACTTTCACAGATACGCAGTATTTT. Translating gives CASSKTGTFTDTQYF.

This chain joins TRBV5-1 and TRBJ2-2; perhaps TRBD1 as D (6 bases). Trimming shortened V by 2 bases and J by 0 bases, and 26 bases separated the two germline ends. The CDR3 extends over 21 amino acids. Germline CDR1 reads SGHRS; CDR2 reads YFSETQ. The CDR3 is CASSFRPVVPRTGSNTGELFF. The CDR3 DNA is TGCGCCAGCAGCTTTCGTCCCGTGGTCCCGAGAACAGGGTCGAACACCGGGGAGCTGTTTTTT.

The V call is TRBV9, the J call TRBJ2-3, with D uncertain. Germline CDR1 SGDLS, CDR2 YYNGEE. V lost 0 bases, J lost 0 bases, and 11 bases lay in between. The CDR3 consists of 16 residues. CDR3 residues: CASSVGVSMSTDTQYF. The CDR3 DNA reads TGTGCCAGCAGCGTAGGGGTTAGCATGAGCACAGATACGCAGTATTTT.

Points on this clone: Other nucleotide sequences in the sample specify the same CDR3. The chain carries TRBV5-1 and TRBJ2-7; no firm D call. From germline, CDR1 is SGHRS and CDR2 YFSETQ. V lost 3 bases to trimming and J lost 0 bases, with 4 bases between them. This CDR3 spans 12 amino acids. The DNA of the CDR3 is TGCGCCAGCAGCTCCTCCTCCTACGAGCAGTACTTC. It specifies CASSSSSYEQYF.

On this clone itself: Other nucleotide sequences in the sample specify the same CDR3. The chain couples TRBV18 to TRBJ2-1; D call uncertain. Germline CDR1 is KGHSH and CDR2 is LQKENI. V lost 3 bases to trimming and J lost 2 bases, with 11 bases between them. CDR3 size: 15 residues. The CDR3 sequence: CASSPQSSPYNEQFF. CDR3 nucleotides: TGTGCCAGCTCACCCCAGTCATCTCCCTACAATGAGCAGTTCTTC.